This TCR beta chain appears in the sequencing data of a study of T cell responses to AZD1222 COVID-19 vaccine. Study as a whole: Second-dose intervals of approximately 4 or approximately 12 weeks were pooled.

Whole-study findings and limits: With dominance at 160-218 and 743-854, vaccine-associated CD4 TCRs spanned spike. It was only a handful of AZD1222 recipients who were seropositive at baseline. Donors skewed white British and female; clonal diversity was possibly underestimated.

Assay used: immunoSEQ multiplex PCR; TCRdb lists only in-frame clones, some missing. The data contain 55,000 to 75,000 clones, 80% of them singletons. CDR3 size: 15 residues. Germline assignment: CDR1 MNHNS and CDR2 SASEGT. V was pared by 5 bases and J by 2 bases, with 13 bases between. The count of this clone is one. The antigen remains undetermined. The sequence was obtained from an adult in good health. The sequences come from peripheral blood, collected on day 0 of AZD1222 vaccination. The chain combines TRBV6-1 with TRBJ2-1; a possible D gene is TRBD2 (6 bases). The chain's CDR3 is CASSPRQRAYNEQFF. Here the CDR3 DNA reads TGTGCCAGCAGTCCCCGTCAGCGGGCCTACAATGAGCAGTTCTTC.